A selection of T cell receptor beta chains follows, all from one sample in a study of neurological immune-mediated disorders. In TCRdb, the 5' RACE reads were re-called with MiXCR into one record per CDR3 protein. Of tens of thousands of distinct CDR3 sequences listed, approximately 10% were seen once; the top ten hold 1.5% to 2%. The sample comprised PBMCs. The receptors shown here come from a man in his forties or fifties in good health. Both conserved end residues are part of each CDR3. D genes are given only for firm matches. Only some rows state a clone size, as once, few, many or a class for expanded clones.

D gene	J gene	V gene	clone size	CDR3 protein	CDR3 DNA
.	TRBJ2-3	TRBV6-6	many	CASSYSRGDTQYF	TGTGCCAGCAGTTACTCGAGAGGAGATACGCAGTATTTT
.	TRBJ2-7	TRBV11-2	few	CASSLDGRTLYEQYF	TGTGCCAGCAGCTTGGATGGCAGGACCCTCTACGAGCAGTACTTC
TRBD2	TRBJ2-7	TRBV7-8	many	CASSLSGGYAYEQYF	TGTGCCAGCAGCTTATCGGGGGGGTATGCCTACGAGCAGTACTTC
.	TRBJ2-5	TRBV18	once	CASSPRPPGGETQYF	TGTGCCAGCTCACCACGGCCCCCCGGGGGAGAGACCCAGTACTTC
.	TRBJ2-5	TRBV11-2	few	CASRSDRETQYF	TGTGCCAGCAGATCCGACCGGGAGACCCAGTACTTC
TRBD2	TRBJ2-3	TRBV20-1	.	CSARASGWDTQYF	TGCAGTGCTAGGGCTAGCGGGTGGGATACGCAGTATTTT
.	TRBJ2-1	TRBV7-2	many	CASSSPEPWENEQFF	TGTGCCAGCAGCTCCCCGGAACCTTGGGAGAATGAGCAGTTCTTC
TRBD1	TRBJ1-1	TRBV19	.	CASRQGTGVGATEAFF	TGTGCCAGTAGGCAAGGGACAGGGGTTGGTGCCACTGAAGCTTTCTTT
TRBD2	TRBJ2-1	TRBV4-1	many	CASSQGAGEVEQFF	TGCGCCAGCAGCCAAGGAGCGGGAGAGGTGGAGCAGTTCTTC
.	TRBJ1-6	TRBV10-2	once	CASSESGGGGSPLHF	TGCGCCAGCAGTGAGTCGGGAGGGGGAGGTTCACCCCTCCACTTT
.	TRBJ2-3	TRBV5-5	many	CASSLWGSTDTQYF	TGTGCCAGCAGCTTGTGGGGTAGCACAGATACGCAGTATTTT
TRBD2	TRBJ2-7	TRBV5-1	once	CASSLERGDSYEQYF	TGCGCCAGCAGCTTGGAGCGGGGGGACTCCTACGAGCAGTACTTC
.	TRBJ2-7	TRBV4-1	many	CASSPQVGSATYEQYF	TGCGCCAGCTCGCCACAAGTGGGGAGCGCCACCTACGAGCAGTACTTC
TRBD2	TRBJ2-5	TRBV14	few	CASSRGSWQETQYF	TGTGCCAGCAGCCGCGGGAGTTGGCAAGAGACCCAGTACTTC
.	TRBJ1-4	TRBV5-1	many	CASSLWGNSDEKLFF	TGCGCCAGCAGCTTGTGGGGTAACTCGGATGAAAAACTGTTTTTT
TRBD2	TRBJ2-1	TRBV5-1	many	CASSLGPTGGLDEQFF	TGCGCCAGCAGCTTGGGTCCTACGGGGGGGCTGGATGAGCAGTTCTTC
.	TRBJ1-1	TRBV7-8	many	CASSFLSENTEAFF	TGTGCCAGCAGCTTCCTCTCGGAGAACACTGAAGCTTTCTTT
.	TRBJ2-5	TRBV7-2	many	CASSSLGAGEETQYF	TGTGCCAGCAGCTCCCTGGGAGCAGGGGAAGAGACCCAGTACTTC
TRBD1	TRBJ2-2	TRBV7-2	many	CASSFSGRGYTGELFF	TGTGCCAGCAGCTTCTCGGGCAGGGGGTATACCGGGGAGCTGTTTTTT
TRBD1	TRBJ1-4	TRBV7-9	many	CASSPGQGVEKLFF	TGTGCCAGCAGCCCCGGACAGGGGGTGGAAAAACTGTTTTTT
.	TRBJ2-3	TRBV20-1	many	CSARIDTQYF	TGCAGTGCTAGGATAGATACGCAGTATTTT
TRBD1	TRBJ2-7	TRBV6-5	many	CASRRTGSEQYF	TGTGCCAGCAGACGGACAGGGAGCGAGCAGTACTTC
.	TRBJ2-3	TRBV7-8	many	CASRSPSTDTQYF	TGTGCCAGCAGGTCGCCTAGCACAGATACGCAGTATTTT
.	TRBJ2-3	TRBV24-1	many	CATSDSSGTPSLMQYF	TGTGCCACCAGTGATTCATCCGGGACTCCCTCCCTCATGCAGTATTTT
.	TRBJ1-5	TRBV12-3/TRBV12-4	many	CASSLNRAKPQHF	TGTGCCAGCAGTTTGAACAGGGCAAAGCCCCAGCATTTT
.	TRBJ2-3	TRBV9	many	CASSAGGDTDTQYF	TGTGCCAGCAGCGCGGGCGGGGACACAGATACGCAGTATTTT
.	TRBJ1-6	TRBV14	many	CASSQLIISPLHF	TGTGCCAGCAGCCAACTCATCATTTCACCCCTCCACTTT
.	TRBJ2-5	TRBV14	many	CASSLSSGSWGETQYF	TGTGCCAGCAGCCTTTCTTCGGGATCCTGGGGAGAGACCCAGTACTTC
.	TRBJ1-5	TRBV6-1	many	CASSVVQTYSNQPQHF	TGTGCCAGCAGCGTTGTCCAGACTTATAGCAATCAGCCCCAGCATTTT
.	TRBJ2-5	TRBV7-6	.	CASTKAGHIQETQYF	TGTGCCAGCACCAAAGCGGGTCATATCCAAGAGACCCAGTACTTC
.	TRBJ2-6	TRBV5-1	many	CASSLGSSISGANVLTF	TGCGCCAGCAGCTTGGGGAGCAGCATCTCTGGGGCCAACGTCCTGACTTTC
TRBD2	TRBJ2-5	TRBV28	many	CASERGGAETQYF	TGTGCCAGCGAGCGGGGGGGCGCGGAGACCCAGTACTTC
TRBD2	TRBJ2-5	TRBV11-2	few	CASSLELAGVKTQYF	TGTGCCAGCAGCTTAGAGCTAGCGGGGGTAAAGACCCAGTACTTC
.	TRBJ1-4	TRBV20-1	many	CSAEGGTNEKLFF	TGCAGTGCGGAAGGGGGAACTAATGAAAAACTGTTTTTT
TRBD1	TRBJ2-6	TRBV12-3/TRBV12-4	many	CASSSTPFSTGASGANVLTF	TGTGCCAGCAGTTCAACTCCCTTTAGCACAGGGGCCTCTGGGGCCAACGTCCTGACTTTC
.	TRBJ1-5	TRBV6-5	many	CASSYSGVLGEPQHF	TGTGCCAGCAGTTACTCGGGCGTTTTGGGCGAGCCCCAGCATTTT
TRBD1	TRBJ1-2	TRBV12-3/TRBV12-4	many	CASSRTGGAGGYTF	TGTGCCAGCAGTCGGACAGGGGGCGCGGGGGGCTACACCTTC
TRBD1	TRBJ1-5	TRBV6-5	many	CASRRDRDGNQPQHF	TGTGCCAGCAGACGCGACAGGGATGGCAATCAGCCCCAGCATTTT
TRBD2	TRBJ2-3	TRBV12-3/TRBV12-4	many	CASSSTGGQTDTQYF	TGTGCCAGCAGTTCGACGGGGGGGCAGACAGATACGCAGTATTTT
.	TRBJ1-6	TRBV28	many	CASSLAGDELNSPLHF	TGTGCCAGCAGTTTGGCGGGCGATGAGCTGAATTCACCCCTCCACTTT
.	TRBJ2-1	TRBV25-1	many	CRRYNEQFF	TGCCGCCGTTACAATGAGCAGTTCTTC
TRBD2	TRBJ2-1	TRBV5-1	once	CASSLEGAGEVGNEQLF	TGCGCCAGCAGCTTGGAAGGGGCGGGGGAGGTCGGTAATGAGCAGTTATTC
.	TRBJ2-7	TRBV5-1	many	CASSLRAAYEQYF	TGCGCCAGCAGCTTGAGGGCAGCCTACGAGCAGTACTTC
.	TRBJ2-7	TRBV28	many	CASSRDAPGEQYF	TGTGCCAGCAGCCGGGACGCGCCGGGCGAGCAGTACTTC
.	TRBJ1-5	TRBV9	many	CASSTLDSNQPQHF	TGTGCCAGCAGCACCCTGGACAGCAATCAGCCCCAGCATTTT
.	TRBJ2-3	TRBV6-6	many	CATSRDGTDTQYF	TGTGCTACATCGAGAGACGGCACAGATACGCAGTATTTT
.	TRBJ1-5	TRBV12-3/TRBV12-4	many	CASSLRETQPQHF	TGTGCCAGCAGTTTGAGGGAAACTCAGCCCCAGCATTTT
.	TRBJ1-5	TRBV4-3	many	CASSLTENQPQHF	TGCGCCAGCAGTCTCACAGAGAATCAGCCCCAGCATTTT
TRBD1	TRBJ2-3	TRBV7-2	many	CASRPTGGTDTQYF	TGTGCCAGCAGGCCTACAGGGGGCACAGATACGCAGTATTTT
TRBD1	TRBJ1-5	TRBV28	many	CASSLAWGTGAAQPQHF	TGTGCCAGCAGTTTAGCGTGGGGGACAGGGGCTGCTCAGCCCCAGCATTTT